The next 10 T cell receptor beta chains were all read from a single sample in a study of sequential checkpoint blockade in melanoma (dated by TCRdb to about 2019). This specimen's treatment or condition label, interpreted: randomized to nivolumab then ipilimumab (arm A) or the reverse (arm B). Libraries were prepared through the immunoSEQ multiplex PCR assay. In its TCRdb copy, this immuneACCESS table keeps in-frame sequences only and misses some clones. Where compared with another copy, unresolved V genes explain less than half of these, and the others have no known cause. Counted in this sample were under 40,000 clones; around nine tenths of them appeared once. The ten largest clones capture 9.5% to 15% of the sample. Sequenced material: CD8+ T cells sorted from blood (inferred from file names), taken from a patient given nivolumab and ipilimumab in sequence. Receptor source: a human donor with melanoma.

This clone has a handful of counts. V is TRBV27 and J is TRBJ2-7, with TRBD1 matching over 7 bases. J was trimmed by 2 bases and V by 4 bases; bases with no gene match: 5. Germline V gene data show CDR1 as MNHEY and CDR2 as SMNVEV (reference sequence). This CDR3 has 14 amino acids. CDR3: CASSYVRGTYEQYF. CDR3 nucleotides: TGTGCCAGCAGTTACGTCAGGGGGACCTACGAGCAGTACTTC.

The genes are TRBV4-2 and TRBJ2-5, with D perhaps TRBD1 (6 bases). The DNA end lines up better with TRBJ2-7; the J call may be wrong. The CDR3 is 18 amino acids. CDR1 LGHNA and CDR2 YNFKEQ come from the germline V gene. The CDR3 reads CASSQDQDDGGHSYEQYF. The CDR3 region has the DNA TGTGCCAGCAGCCAAGATCAGGACGATGGGGGCCACTCCTACGAGCAGTACTTC.

The V call is TRBV15, the J call TRBJ2-7, with D tentatively TRBD1 (5 bases). This CDR3 has 15 amino acids. Between the trimmed V and J ends, which lost 6 bases and 5 bases, there was a span of 20 bases. Germline V gene data show CDR1 as LNHNV and CDR2 as YYDKDF (reference sequence). The CDR3 sequence is CATSPKDTSLHEQYF. Written as DNA, the CDR3 is TGTGCCACCAGTCCTAAGGACACATCCCTTCACGAGCAGTACTTC.

The chain combines TRBV27 with TRBJ2-1, with 13 bases lining up with TRBD2. V dropped 2 bases and J dropped 3; count of bases not matched to a gene: 4. This CDR3 contains 17 residues. Per germline, CDR1 MNHEY and CDR2 SMNVEV (reference sequence). Here the CDR3 reads CASSLGLAGAFYNEQFF. In DNA, the CDR3 is TGTGCCAGCAGTTTAGGACTAGCGGGAGCATTCTACAATGAGCAGTTCTTC.

V gene TRBV28 combines with J gene TRBJ2-1, with D tentatively TRBD1 (5 bases). Trimming pared 7 bases from V and 5 bases from J, leaving 9 bases between. The CDR3 sequence is 12 residues long. CDR1 MDHEN and CDR2 SYDVKM come from the germline V gene. The CDR3 DNA sequence: TGTGCCAGCAATAGGGGCCACAATGAGCAGTTCTTC. As protein: CASNRGHNEQFF.

This chain uses TRBV9 with TRBJ1-3; D is undetermined. This CDR3 comprises 16 residues. Germline-derived CDR1 and CDR2 are SGDLS and YYNGEE. Trimming took off 7 bases at V and 0 bases at J, with 17 bases between the two ends. For the CDR3, the DNA is TGTGCCAGCGCGCACCCCCGGGGAGGCTCTGGAAACACCATATATTTT. Translating it yields CASAHPRGGSGNTIYF.

The chain carries TRBV5-1 and TRBJ2-2; 9 nucleotides agree with TRBD1. Germline V gives CDR1 SGHRS, CDR2 YFSETQ. Trimming took 4 bases from V and 5 from J; bases not matched to a gene: 6. CDR3 length: 15 residues. CDR3 residues: CASSRPGTGTGELFF. Written as DNA, the CDR3 is TGCGCCAGCAGCCGTCCCGGGACAGGGACCGGGGAGCTGTTTTTT.

The chain uses TRBV28 and TRBJ2-2, with 14 bases fitting TRBD2. The ends lost 7 bases at V and 1 base at J; junction bases unmatched: 2. The V gene's germline CDR1 is MDHEN and CDR2 SYDVKM. This CDR3 has 16 residues. The CDR3 loop is CASMGLAGVNTGELFF. The CDR3, as DNA: TGTGCCAGCATGGGACTAGCGGGAGTGAACACCGGGGAGCTGTTTTTT. The full variable domain, in which reference TRBV28 and TRBJ2-2 provide the parts outside the CDR3, is DVKVTQSSRYLVKRTGEKVFLECVQDMDHENMFWYRQDPGLGLRLIYFSYDVKMKEKGDIPEGYSVSREKKERFSLILESASTNQTSMYLCASMGLAGVNTGELFFGEGSRLTVL.

As DNA, the CDR3 is TGTGCCAGTAGTATAGTTCTCTCTGGGGCCAACGTCCTGACTTTC. Encoded protein: CASSIVLSGANVLTF. The V and J genes are TRBV19 and TRBJ2-6; D remains unclear. Germline V CDR1 and CDR2: LNHDA, SQIVND (reference sequence). This CDR3 spans 15 amino acids. Trimming pared 1 base from V and 0 bases from J, leaving 4 bases between.

This chain uses TRBV27 with TRBJ2-7; 10 bases line up with TRBD2. Germline V gives CDR1 MNHEY, CDR2 SMNVEV (reference sequence). The V segment lost 1 base and the J segment 2 bases; nucleotides outside the gene matches: 2. CDR3 size: 15 residues. Written as DNA, the CDR3 is TGTGCCAGCAGTTTATTTGGACTAGCGGCCTACGAGCAGTACTTC. Translation gives CASSLFGLAAYEQYF.